This T cell receptor (beta chain) came from a study of hypomethylating agent response in myelodysplastic syndrome. Whole-study results and caveats: After hypomethylating agent treatment, diversity and clonality showed no significant change, overall or by response.

Concerning this clone: What it recognizes is unknown.

This CDR3 contains 13 residues. The V end lost 4 bases, the J end lost 5 bases, and 13 bases lay between the germline ends. Germline loops: CDR1 SGDLS, CDR2 YYNGEE. Libraries were prepared by immunoSEQ multiplex PCR; TCRdb keeps only in-frame clonotypes and omits some of them. This table has a few thousand clones, about 88% appearing once. The chain couples TRBV9 to TRBJ2-7; D might be TRBD1 (6 bases). The origin of this receptor is a human donor with myelodysplastic syndrome. The source material was bone marrow, sampled before or after starting hypomethylating agent treatment for myelodysplastic syndrome (not recorded which). The chain's CDR3 is CASSKTGFHEQYF. The CDR3 region has the DNA TGTGCCAGCAGCAAAACAGGGTTTCACGAGCAGTACTTC.